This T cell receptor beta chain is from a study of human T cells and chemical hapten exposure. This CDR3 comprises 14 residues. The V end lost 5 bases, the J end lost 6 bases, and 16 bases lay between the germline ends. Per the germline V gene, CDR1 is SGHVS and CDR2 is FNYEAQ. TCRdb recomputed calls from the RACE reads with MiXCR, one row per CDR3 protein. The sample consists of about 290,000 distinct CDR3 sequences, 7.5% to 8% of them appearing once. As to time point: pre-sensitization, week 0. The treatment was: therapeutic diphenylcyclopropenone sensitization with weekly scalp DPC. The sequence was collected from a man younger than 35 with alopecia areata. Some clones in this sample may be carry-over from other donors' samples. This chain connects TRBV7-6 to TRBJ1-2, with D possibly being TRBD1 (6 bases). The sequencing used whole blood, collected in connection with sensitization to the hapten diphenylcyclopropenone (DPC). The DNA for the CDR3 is TGTGCCAGCAGCGCGGGACAAGGGGACGATGGCTACACCTTC. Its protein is CASSAGQGDDGYTF.